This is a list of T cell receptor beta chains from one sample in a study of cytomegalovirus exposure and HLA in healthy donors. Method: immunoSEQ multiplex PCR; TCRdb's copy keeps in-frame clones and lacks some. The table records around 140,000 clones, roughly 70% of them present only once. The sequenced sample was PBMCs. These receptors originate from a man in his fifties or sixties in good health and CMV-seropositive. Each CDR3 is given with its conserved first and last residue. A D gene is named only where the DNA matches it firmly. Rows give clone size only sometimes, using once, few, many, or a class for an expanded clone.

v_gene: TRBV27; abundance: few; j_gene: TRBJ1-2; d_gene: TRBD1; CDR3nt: TGTGCCAGCAGTTTAACAGGGGGAGTTTATGGCTACACCTTC; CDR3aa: CASSLTGGVYGYTF
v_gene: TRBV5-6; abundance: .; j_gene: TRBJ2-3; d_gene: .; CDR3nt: TGTGCCAGCAGTCAGGTTCCTACTAGCACAGATACGCAGTATTTT; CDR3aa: CASSQVPTSTDTQYF
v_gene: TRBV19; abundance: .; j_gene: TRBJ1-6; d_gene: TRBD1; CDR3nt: TGTGCCAGTATCGACAGGGGTTATAATTCACCCCTCCACTTT; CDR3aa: CASIDRGYNSPLHF
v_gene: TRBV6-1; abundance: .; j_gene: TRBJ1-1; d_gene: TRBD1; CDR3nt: TGTGCCAGCAGTGCCCCGGGACAGGGGGCTGATGAAGCTTTCTTT; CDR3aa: CASSAPGQGADEAFF
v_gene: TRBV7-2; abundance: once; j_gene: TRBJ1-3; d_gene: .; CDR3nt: TGTGCCAGCAGCTTAGGGGGGGGCACTGGAAACACCATATATTTT; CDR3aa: CASSLGGGTGNTIYF
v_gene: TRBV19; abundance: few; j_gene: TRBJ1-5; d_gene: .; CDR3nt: TGTGCCAGTAGCCCCGGGACAAGTAGCAATCAGCCCCAGCATTTT; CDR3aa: CASSPGTSSNQPQHF
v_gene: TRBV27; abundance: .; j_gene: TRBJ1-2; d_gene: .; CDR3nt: TGTGCCACCCGGAGGGGGGGGTATGGCTACACCTTC; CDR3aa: CATRRGGYGYTF
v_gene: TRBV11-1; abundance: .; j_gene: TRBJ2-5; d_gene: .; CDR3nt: TGTGCCAGCAGCTTAGGTCAGGGAGGAATTCAAGAGACCCAGTACTTC; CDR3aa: CASSLGQGGIQETQYF
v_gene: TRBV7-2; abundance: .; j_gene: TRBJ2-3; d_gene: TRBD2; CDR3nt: TGTGCCAGCACCCAGCGCGGGGGGGGCACAGATACGCAGTATTTT; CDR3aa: CASTQRGGGTDTQYF
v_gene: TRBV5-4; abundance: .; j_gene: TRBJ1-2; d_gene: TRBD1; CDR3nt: TGTGCCAGCAGCCGCGACAGGGGGAGGAGTGGCTACACCTTC; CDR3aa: CASSRDRGRSGYTF
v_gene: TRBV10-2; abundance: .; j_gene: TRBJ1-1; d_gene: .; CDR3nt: TGCGCCAGCAGTGAGCGGGGGGTACTCATGAACACTGAAGCTTTCTTT; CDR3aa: CASSERGVLMNTEAFF
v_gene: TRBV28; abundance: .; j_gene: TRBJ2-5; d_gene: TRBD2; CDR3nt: TGTGCCAGCGGGAGGGTTGAGGGGACCCAGTACTTC; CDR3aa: CASGRVEGTQYF
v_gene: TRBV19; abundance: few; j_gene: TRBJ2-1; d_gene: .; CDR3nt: TGTGCCAGTAGTATAGGCGATTACAATGAGCAGTTCTTC; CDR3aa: CASSIGDYNEQFF
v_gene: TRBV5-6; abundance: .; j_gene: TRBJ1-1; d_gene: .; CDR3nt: TGTGCCAGCAGCTGGTTTTCGAGCCGTTATAACACTGAAGCTTTCTTT; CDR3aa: CASSWFSSRYNTEAFF
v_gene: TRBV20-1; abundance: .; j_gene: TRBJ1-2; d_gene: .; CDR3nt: TGCAGTGCTAGACCCCGGGGGGGCTACACCTTC; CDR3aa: CSARPRGGYTF
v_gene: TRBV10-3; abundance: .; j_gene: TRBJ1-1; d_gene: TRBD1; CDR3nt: TGTGCCATCAGTAAGGACAGGGAAGCTTTCTTT; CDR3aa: CAISKDREAFF
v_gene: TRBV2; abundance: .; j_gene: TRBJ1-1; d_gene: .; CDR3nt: TGTGCCAGCAGTGTTATGAACACTGAAGCTTTCTTT; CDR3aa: CASSVMNTEAFF
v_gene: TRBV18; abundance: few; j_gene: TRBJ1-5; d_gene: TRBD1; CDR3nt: TGTGCCAGCTCACCACCCGGGACAGGGAGTCAGCCCCAGCATTTT; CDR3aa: CASSPPGTGSQPQHF
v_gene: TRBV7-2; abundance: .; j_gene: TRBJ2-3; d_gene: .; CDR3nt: TGTGCCAGCAGCTTAATGTTCGCAGATACGCAGTATTTT; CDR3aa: CASSLMFADTQYF
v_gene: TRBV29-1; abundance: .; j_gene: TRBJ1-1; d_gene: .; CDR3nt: TGCAGCGTTGAAGGACGACAGAACACTGAAGCTTTCTTT; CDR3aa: CSVEGRQNTEAFF
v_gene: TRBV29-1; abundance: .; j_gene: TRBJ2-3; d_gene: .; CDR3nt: TGCAGCGTTGAAGATAGCGGAGCGTCCTTCACAGATACGCAGTATTTT; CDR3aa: CSVEDSGASFTDTQYF
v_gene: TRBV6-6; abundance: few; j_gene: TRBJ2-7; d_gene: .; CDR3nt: TGTGCCAGCAGTTACTCGTCTTACGAGCAGTACTTC; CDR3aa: CASSYSSYEQYF
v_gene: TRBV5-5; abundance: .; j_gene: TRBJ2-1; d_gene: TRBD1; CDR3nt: TGTGCCAGCAGCCCACAGGGGCCTGGGGAGCAGTTCTTC; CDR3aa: CASSPQGPGEQFF
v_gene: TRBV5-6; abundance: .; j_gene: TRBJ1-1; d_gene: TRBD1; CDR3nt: TGTGCCAGCAGCTTGGCCCAATTACAGGGGTGGGCCACTGAAGCTTTCTTT; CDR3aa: CASSLAQLQGWATEAFF
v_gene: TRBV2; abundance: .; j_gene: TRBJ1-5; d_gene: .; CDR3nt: TGTGCCAGCACCCCAGAACGGGGGTTCAATCAGCCCCAGCATTTT; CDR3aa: CASTPERGFNQPQHF
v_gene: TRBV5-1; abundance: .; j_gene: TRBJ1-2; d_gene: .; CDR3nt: TGCGCCAGCAGCTTGGGACTGGAGGTCTATGGCTACACCTTC; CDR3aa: CASSLGLEVYGYTF
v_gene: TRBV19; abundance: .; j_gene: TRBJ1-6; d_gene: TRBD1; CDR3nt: TGTGCCAGTAGCCCGGGACAGAACTATAATTCACCCCTCCACTTT; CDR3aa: CASSPGQNYNSPLHF
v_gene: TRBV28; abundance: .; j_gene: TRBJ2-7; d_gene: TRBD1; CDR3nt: TGTGCCAGCAGTTTGATCAGGGGGCACGAGCAGTACTTC; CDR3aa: CASSLIRGHEQYF
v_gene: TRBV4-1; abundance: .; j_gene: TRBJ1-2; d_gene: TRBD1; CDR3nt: TGCGCCAGCAGCCCCGACCCCGGAAAACAGGGGGCGCGGGGCTACACCTTC; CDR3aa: CASSPDPGKQGARGYTF